These 15 T cell receptor beta chains originate from one sample sequenced in a study of CD8+ T cells in alopecia areata. RNA extraction and reverse transcription yielded cDNA as sequencing template. Some clones are missing from TCRdb's copy, which holds only in-frame ones; the method was immunoSEQ multiplex PCR. The sample has about 190,000 clones; more than 55% are singletons. Described treatment: oral pan-JAK inhibitor, 5-10 mg twice daily. Sequenced here: CD4+ T cells sorted from blood, sampled around week 49, from a patient treated with tofacitinib. Receptors originate from a human donor with alopecia areata.

CDR3 DNA sequence: TGTGCCTGGAGTGCGGGGGGCACAGATACGCAGTATTTT. Protein product: CAWSAGGTDTQYF. The chain carries TRBV30 and TRBJ2-3; D is possibly TRBD2 (6 bases). There are 13 residues in the CDR3. Germline CDR1 is GTSNPN and CDR2 is SVGIG (reference sequence). V lost 1 base to trimming and J lost 1 base, with 6 bases between them.

The V and J genes are TRBV15 and TRBJ2-3; D uncertain. V was trimmed by 5 bases and J by 8 bases, leaving 14 bases between them. The length of the CDR3 is 13 residues. Germline assignment: CDR1 LNHNV and CDR2 YYDKDF (reference sequence). CDR3 sequence reads: CATSGPNRGTQYF. The CDR3 DNA is TGTGCCACCAGCGGCCCCAACAGAGGTACGCAGTATTTT.

J is TRBJ2-5 and V is TRBV4-3; 8 bases are shared with TRBD1. The CDR3 is made up of 17 amino acids. Germline-derived CDR1 and CDR2 are LGHNA and YSLEER. After removal of 0 bases from V and 7 bases from J, the junction contained 13 bases not matched to a gene. The DNA of the CDR3 is TGCGCCAGCAGCCAAGATTACGGACAGGGCCCTTTGGCGACCCAGTACTTC. Its protein product is CASSQDYGQGPLATQYF.

This sequence joins TRBV9 and TRBJ2-2; TRBD2 matches at 7 bases. The CDR3 loop spans 16 amino acids. J gave up 1 base and V 4 bases, and 7 bases lay outside the gene matches. Germline V gives CDR1 SGDLS, CDR2 YYNGEE. CDR3 protein: CASSPYLAENTGELFF. DNA for the CDR3: TGTGCCAGCAGCCCATACCTAGCGGAGAACACCGGGGAGCTGTTTTTT.

This rearrangement joins TRBV5-6 to TRBJ1-1; no definite D call. Germline V gives CDR1 SGHDT, CDR2 YYEEEE. The CDR3 runs 15 residues. With 0 bases removed from V and 4 bases from J, the gap between germline ends came to 13 bases. The CDR3 nucleotides read TGTGCCAGCAGCTTGGGGCCGGGCTTGGTCACTGAAGCTTTCTTT. It specifies CASSLGPGLVTEAFF.

The chain is built from TRBV5-6 and TRBJ2-7; 8 bases are shared with TRBD1. The germline V gene encodes CDR1 SGHDT and CDR2 YYEEEE. The CDR3 spans 15 residues. The V gene end was trimmed by 0 bases and the J gene end by 1 base; junction bases not matched to a gene: 3. CDR3 amino acids: CASSLGRGLSYEQYF. The CDR3 nucleotides are TGTGCCAGCAGCTTGGGCAGGGGGCTGTCCTACGAGCAGTACTTC.

The chain employs TRBV4-3 and TRBJ1-2; TRBD1 agrees at 8 bases. J was trimmed by 7 bases and V by 3 bases; bases with no gene match: 4. The CDR3 extends over 13 amino acids. Germline CDR1 and CDR2: LGHNA and YSLEER. The CDR3 region has the DNA TGCGCCAGCAGCCAGCTTACAGGGGGTGGCTACACCTTC. Protein: CASSQLTGGGYTF.

The gene calls are TRBV7-6 and TRBJ2-7; 9 nucleotides agree with TRBD2. CDR1 is SGHVS and CDR2 is FNYEAQ in the germline V gene. The trim removed 6 bases at V and 1 base at J, leaving 4 bases unmatched. The CDR3 runs to 14 residues. CDR3 in DNA: TGTGCCAGCAGTGTAGCGGGAGATTCCTACGAGCAGTACTTC. Protein: CASSVAGDSYEQYF.

The chain is built from TRBV29-1 and TRBJ1-2; D is undetermined. CDR3 length equals 11 residues. Trimming shortened V by 1 base and J by 5 bases, and 5 bases separated the two germline ends. Germline lookup yields CDR1 SQVTM and CDR2 ANQGSEA. Here the CDR3 DNA reads TGCAGCGTTGAAGGATTTTATGGCTACACCTTC. The encoded protein is CSVEGFYGYTF.

The chain uses TRBV5-4 and TRBJ1-2; D unclear. CDR1 and CDR2 from the germline V gene are SGHNT and YYREEE (reference sequence). This CDR3 has 14 residues. Trimming left V 0 bases short and J 6 bases short, with 12 bases between. This CDR3 reads CASSLEASDNGYTF. The CDR3 DNA reads as TGTGCCAGCAGCTTGGAGGCCAGCGACAATGGCTACACCTTC.

This clone came up once. The V call is TRBV11-2, the J call TRBJ2-7; 9 nucleotides agree with TRBD1. CDR1 and CDR2 from the germline V gene are SGHAT and FQNNGV. The junction had 5 bases not matched to a gene; V was cut back by 0 bases and J by 2 bases. CDR3 size: 16 residues. The CDR3 spells CASSLEGTGFPYEQYF. CDR3 sequence (DNA): TGTGCCAGCAGCTTAGAAGGGACAGGGTTCCCCTACGAGCAGTACTTC.

V gene TRBV2 combines with J gene TRBJ2-7, with D uncertain. In germline, CDR1 is SNHLY, CDR2 FYNNEI. V lost 2 bases to trimming and J lost 5 bases, with 13 bases between them. The CDR3 contains 14 residues. CDR3 sequence: CASSEQVYSDEQYF. In DNA form, the CDR3 reads TGTGCCAGCAGTGAACAGGTATACAGTGACGAGCAGTACTTC.

This clone was found a few times. The V and J genes are TRBV10-3 and TRBJ2-1; TRBD1 agrees at 9 bases. This CDR3 is 16 amino acids long. V was clipped by 0 bases and J by 9 bases; unmatched bases: 9. Germline lookup yields CDR1 ENHRY and CDR2 SYGVKD. CDR3 sequence (DNA): TGTGCCATCAGTGAGTCGGCGAGACAGGGGGTGGTTGAGCAGTTCTTC. This encodes CAISESARQGVVEQFF.

V and J are TRBV29-1 and TRBJ2-1; TRBD2 agrees at 7 bases. This CDR3 is built from 13 residues. The trim removed 6 bases at V and 2 bases at J, leaving 4 bases unmatched. Germline assignment: CDR1 SQVTM and CDR2 ANQGSEA. CDR3 DNA sequence: TGCAGCGTCGGGGGGTACCCCTACAATGAGCAGTTCTTC. It codes for CSVGGYPYNEQFF.

The chain uses TRBV25-1 and TRBJ2-5, with unresolved D. Germline CDR1 is MGHDK and CDR2 is SYGVNS. The ends were cut back, 6 bases at V and 2 bases at J, with 13 bases in the middle. The CDR3 is 14 residues long. CDR3 loop: CASRGVGPQETQYF. CDR3 in DNA: TGTGCCAGCAGGGGCGTTGGGCCTCAAGAGACCCAGTACTTC.